This entry features one T cell receptor (beta chain) sequence. The total RNA that was extracted per sample amounted to at least 5.5 micrograms. With 1 base removed from V and 0 bases from J, the gap between germline ends came to 13 bases. The germline gives CDR1 MNHEY, CDR2 SVGEGT. The CDR3 extends over 17 amino acids. The data derive from a study of blood T cells in healthy people across ages. A second PCR, run for roughly 7 to 11 cycles, used a sample-barcoded 5' primer plus a J-beta primer mix. The template-switch adaptor was a 5' adaptor with 12 random nucleotides. It tagged each cDNA molecule. TCRdb reprocessed the 5' RACE reads via MiXCR and lists one record per CDR3 protein. The sample includes 800,000 or so distinct CDR3 sequences, around a quarter of them seen just once. The data also belong to a second study, concerning T cells of mothers and their children.

Sequenced input: blood. This TCR derives from a boy younger than 18 in good health. J is TRBJ2-4 and V is TRBV6-2 or TRBV6-3, with D hard to call. The CDR3 loop reads CASSYFGLILAKNIQYF. In DNA form, the CDR3 reads TGTGCCAGCAGTTACTTTGGCCTGATTTTAGCCAAAAACATTCAGTACTTC.